This T cell receptor (beta chain) was recorded in a study of shared clonotypes between healthy human individuals. Germline V gene sequence: CDR1 MGHRA, CDR2 YSYEKL. Trimming stripped 4 bases from V and 0 bases from J, with 16 bases between. This CDR3 contains 17 residues. Overall study results and limits: Among donors, the sharing of clonotypes was expected to be influenced by sequencing depth.

Only one count was recorded for this clone. Its matching antigen is unknown. In the source study's methods: Quality scores were absent from the junction-only immunoSEQ sequences, so filtering differed. Sequencing was performed with immunoSEQ multiplex PCR; in TCRdb, only in-frame clones are kept and a portion is missing. Clone size and V and J calls were adopted from that table, with D and trimming inferred from the DNA. The data contain 550,000 to 600,000 clones, around three quarters of them singletons. The sequence came from a woman aged 40 to 50 in good health. Some clones in this sample may be carry-over from other donors' samples. Sequenced sample: PBMCs. This chain uses TRBV4-1 with TRBJ1-3, with D unresolved. The CDR3 sequence is CASSPVPNRGSGNTIYF. CDR3 nucleotides: TGCGCCAGCAGCCCTGTACCAAACAGAGGCTCTGGAAACACCATATATTTT.